The entry that follows covers one T cell receptor (beta chain) sequence. Its binding antigen is unknown. Per-nucleotide qualities are absent, and no much larger clonotype sits a single base away. For the CD8 naive samples, CD45RO-negative cells were positively selected for CCR7, yielding a CD45RA+CCR7+ population from which TemRA cells were excluded. Donors were healthy HIV-negative adults with no recently reported acute infections or vaccinations. Only Caucasian adults living in Nashville, Tennessee, USA were represented among the donors. Blood was collected by leukapheresis, and PBMCs were isolated by Ficoll-Histopaque density gradient centrifugation and then cryopreserved in liquid nitrogen vapor phase. Purity and quantity of every magnetically sorted T cell population were checked by analytical flow cytometry. Each sorted fraction had its genomic DNA isolated and then quantified by UV absorbance on a Nanodrop 2000c.

The germline V gene (reference sequence) specifies LNHDA as CDR1 and SQIVND as CDR2. Between the V and J ends, shortened by 3 bases and 0 bases respectively, the junction contains 9 bases. Taken from cysteine to phenylalanine, the CDR3 has 15 residues. Solely the CDR3 DNA is kept, with 45 bases framed from the first base. This sample was taken from a study of shared clonotypes between healthy human individuals (dated by TCRdb to the early 2020s). As for the study more broadly: A few men and a couple of women, aged 18 to 49 years, made up the cohort. Libraries were prepared and TCR repertoires were sequenced by different laboratories using diverse techniques, in order to increase sequencing depth and limit assay-specific biases. Leukapheresis yielded between about 0.85 and 10 billion PBMCs per donor. For each donor, CD4 naive and CD4 memory were each given three plates, CD8 naive was given two plates, and CD8 memory was given one plate. Blood TCR repertoires of four to six healthy adults were deeply sequenced to estimate repertoire size and the extent of clonotype sharing between individuals. General study outcomes and caveats: Higher generation probabilities were observed for clonotypes shared by all four sorted-subset donors than for non-shared clonotypes. Based on pairwise subsampling, the degree of clonotype sharing among donors was expected to be affected by sequencing depth. Naive subsets generally had larger estimated clonotype richness than memory subsets did. The genetic and exposure-history diversity represented was limited by the small number of donors. Rarefaction of sorted-subset datasets indicated incomplete sequencing despite the large sequencing depth. When a few donors were compared, the shared fraction of clonotypes was about 5.5% for naive CD4, more than 3% for naive CD8, about 2.4% for memory CD4, and around 0.37% for memory CD8. Sampling was restricted to blood, and TCR repertoires in tissue are likely to differ from TCR repertoires in blood.

Using the deep immunoSEQ assay, TCR CDR3 regions were amplified from genomic DNA by multiplex PCR. For each cell subset, the extracted genomic DNA was distributed evenly across all wells of several immunoSEQ 96-well plates, and each plate served as one replicate. For sorted subsets, approximately 190 ng genomic DNA, equal to 25,000 to 35,000 T cell genomes, was loaded into each replicate PCR. Purified libraries were measured with a Qubit 3.0 fluorometer, size-checked on a Bioanalyzer 2100, and measured again with the KAPA Library Quantification kit. A separate single-read 150-cycle Illumina NextSeq 550 flow cell was used to sequence each immunoSEQ 96-well plate. The original pipeline was this. Because the immunoSEQ output held only junctional sequences and lacked quality scores, the filtering could not match the filtering applied to full-length reads. To assign V/J genes and CDR3, sequences were annotated using PyIR, a Python wrapper for IgBLAST v1.9, with IMGT germline references. Reads were removed for weak V/J assignments (E-value above 1e-6), missing CDR3, stop codons, out-of-frame junctions, or ambiguous translated residues. V3J clonotypes were defined as sequences sharing an identical inferred V gene, J gene, and CDR3 amino acid sequence. To compute the percentage overlap between repertoires, the number of shared unique clonotypes was divided by the size of the smaller repertoire. RTK rarefaction, the Chao1 estimator, and Recon v2.1 estimates of unobserved clonotypes were used to assess repertoire richness. OLGA was used to compute generation probabilities for all TCRbeta clonotypes that the gDNA method yielded from several donors. As stored in TCRdb, this immuneACCESS dataset retains in-frame rearrangements with V and J assigned. A fraction of the clones does not appear; measured against another copy, unresolved V genes explain less than half of the discrepancy, and the remainder lacks a known reason. Clonal size and the V and J genes are those of that table, whereas D and trimming came from the DNA. For this sample the table gives hundreds of thousands of clones, of which 95% to 97% were detected only once. Roughly 0.1% of the sample rests with the top ten.

Sequenced sample: naive CD8+ T cells sorted from blood. In the paper's terms, the cell subset or site label means: CD45RA+CCR7+. The source is a young woman in good health. The rearrangement combines TRBV19 with TRBJ1-5, with TRBD1 perhaps the D gene, on 5 matching bases. The DNA sequence is as follows: TGTGCCAGTAGTATCTACGGGGGTAGCAATCAGCCCCAGCATTTT. It codes for CASSIYGGSNQPQHF.